What follows are 6 T cell receptor beta chains derived from one specimen sequenced in a study of blood T cells in healthy people across ages. Through a sample-barcoded 5' primer and a J-beta primer mix, a second PCR was run for roughly 6 to 12 cycles. TCRdb reprocessed the 5' RACE reads via MiXCR and lists one record per CDR3 protein. The sample shows some 1.4 million distinct CDR3 sequences, roughly 40% of them seen only once. Sequencing input: blood. These receptors all stem from a woman between 18 and 30 years old in good health.

The chain combines TRBV20-1 with TRBJ1-1; D call uncertain. V dropped 3 bases and J dropped 3 bases, with 14 bases sitting between them. This CDR3 is 14 amino acids long. The germline V gene has CDR1 DFQATT and CDR2 SNEGSKA (reference sequence). The CDR3 spells CSASRGIEDTEAFF. In DNA form, the CDR3 reads TGCAGTGCTAGCCGGGGAATCGAGGACACTGAAGCTTTCTTT.

This clonotype was seen only a few times. The chain employs TRBV7-8 and TRBJ2-3; the match to TRBD2 covers 12 bases. With 1 base clipped from V and 1 base from J, the junction kept 9 bases outside the gene matches. CDR3 size: 19 residues. The germline CDR1 and CDR2 sequences are SGHVS and FQNEAQ. DNA of the CDR3: TGTGCCAGCAGCTTAGGCCTAGCGGGGGGGTATTGGGGCACAGATACGCAGTATTTT. Its translation: CASSLGLAGGYWGTDTQYF.

The chain uses TRBV13 and TRBJ2-3, with 10 bases identical to TRBD1. The V and J ends lost 4 bases and 1 base, in that order; junction bases with no gene match: 5. The germline V gene encodes CDR1 PRHDT and CDR2 FYEKMQ (reference sequence). This CDR3 has 16 amino acids. The CDR3 DNA reads as TGTGCCAGCAGCTCCCACGGGACAGGGGGCACAGATACGCAGTATTTT. Its translation: CASSSHGTGGTDTQYF.

The chain has TRBV6-2 or TRBV6-3 and TRBJ2-7; TRBD1 matches 7 bases. CDR3 length: 16 residues. The germline CDR1 and CDR2 sequences are MNHEY and SVGEGT. J lost 7 bases, V lost 5 bases, and 17 bases had no gene match. This chain's CDR3 is CASSRLGQLLYNEQYF. DNA of the CDR3: TGTGCCAGCAGTAGACTGGGACAGCTATTATACAATGAGCAGTACTTC.

The chain employs TRBV7-9 and TRBJ2-1, with D perhaps matching TRBD1 (5 bases). Trimming cost V 2 bases and J 6 bases, with 14 bases left between them. Germline loops: CDR1 SEHNR, CDR2 FQNEAQ (reference sequence). This CDR3 is built from 15 residues. The CDR3 nucleotides are TGTGCCAGCAGCTTACCCTTCGCCAGGGCCAATGAGCAGTTCTTC. Translated: CASSLPFARANEQFF.

The J gene is TRBJ2-3, the V gene TRBV9; TRBD2 matches 8 bases. The CDR3 is made up of 17 amino acids. V lost 0 bases to trimming and J lost 2 bases; unmatched junction nucleotides: 8. Germline assignment: CDR1 SGDLS and CDR2 YYNGEE. CDR3 in DNA: TGTGCCAGCAGCGTAGCCCCCCGGCGGGGGGCCACAGATACGCAGTATTTT. Amino acids: CASSVAPRRGATDTQYF.